The 16 T cell receptor beta chains below come from one sample, sequenced in a study of T cells in Graves' hyperthyroidism and ophthalmopathy. TCR beta CDR3 regions were amplified from RNA. TCR CDR3 underwent first-round RT-PCR with the HTBI primer set. TCRdb re-called the multiplex PCR reads through MiXCR, storing one row per CDR3 protein. The sample includes about 350,000 distinct CDR3 sequences, 14% of them seen just once. The sample was blood. All receptors come from a woman aged 30 to 39 with Graves' hyperthyroidism.

This clonotype turned up a few times. The chain carries TRBV7-3 and TRBJ2-7; D tentatively fits TRBD1 or TRBD2 (5 bases each). With 2 bases removed from V and 0 bases from J, the gap between germline ends came to 8 bases. CDR3 length: 14 residues. The germline gives CDR1 SGHTA, CDR2 FQGTGA. Here the CDR3 reads CASSLGAGSYEQYF. The CDR3 DNA follows: TGTGCCAGCAGCTTAGGGGCGGGCTCCTACGAGCAGTACTTC.

This clonotype was counted many times. J is TRBJ2-7 and V is TRBV28, with unresolved D. V lost 2 bases to trimming and J lost 7 bases, with 9 bases between them. CDR1 MDHEN and CDR2 SYDVKM come from the germline V gene. This CDR3 is built from 12 residues. The CDR3: CASSLIVAEQYF. The CDR3 nucleotides are TGTGCCAGCAGTTTAATTGTGGCAGAGCAGTACTTC.

In its sample, this clonotype was seen a few times. The chain uses TRBV27 and TRBJ2-3, with unresolved D. The length of the CDR3 is 17 residues. The V end was cut by 0 bases, the J end by 5 bases, with 18 bases between. Looked up from germline, CDR1 is MNHEY and CDR2 is SMNVEV (reference sequence). The CDR3 sequence: CASSLSPLPTKRDTQYF. The CDR3, as DNA: TGTGCCAGCAGTTTATCCCCCCTGCCTACGAAGAGAGATACGCAGTATTTT.

This clonotype has just a few counts. The V call is TRBV4-1, the J call TRBJ1-1, with D perhaps matching TRBD1 (6 bases). The germline CDR1 and CDR2 sequences are MGHRA and YSYEKL. Trimming took off 4 bases at V and 11 bases at J, with 20 bases between the two ends. This CDR3 comprises 14 residues. The CDR3 region is CASSPPDSKREAFF. In nucleotides, the CDR3 is TGCGCCAGCAGCCCCCCGGACAGCAAGAGGGAGGCTTTCTTT.

This clonotype showed up many times. This chain joins TRBV28 and TRBJ2-7, with D possibly TRBD2 on 6 matching bases. Germline-derived CDR1 and CDR2 are MDHEN and SYDVKM. Trimming shortened V by 6 bases and J by 2 bases, and 17 bases separated the two germline ends. The CDR3 spans 15 residues. This CDR3 is CASSAPRGRTYEQYF. CDR3 DNA sequence: TGTGCCAGCAGCGCGCCTCGGGGGAGGACCTACGAGCAGTACTTC. The full variable domain, rest sourced from reference TRBV28 and TRBJ2-7, is DVKVTQSSRYLVKRTGEKVFLECVQDMDHENMFWYRQDPGLGLRLIYFSYDVKMKEKGDIPEGYSVSREKKERFSLILESASTNQTSMYLCASSAPRGRTYEQYFGPGTRLTVT.

This clonotype was observed many times. The rearrangement joins TRBV11-2 to TRBJ2-7, with 9 nucleotides matching TRBD1. CDR1 is SGHAT and CDR2 is FQNNGV in the germline V gene. This CDR3 has 16 residues. Germline trimming cut 1 base from V and 6 bases from J; bases unmatched to any gene: 10. DNA for the CDR3: TGTGCCAGCAGCTTAGCCGCGGGACAGGGTGGTTTCGAGCAGTACTTC. This gives the protein CASSLAAGQGGFEQYF.

This clonotype occurred a few times. J is TRBJ2-2 and V is TRBV3-1, with D possibly being TRBD2 (5 bases). CDR1 is LGHDT, CDR2 YNNKEL, per germline (reference sequence). V was cut by 4 bases and J by 0 bases, with 9 bases left in between. The CDR3 runs 15 residues. The CDR3 sequence is CASSRTGPNTGELFF. DNA of the CDR3: TGTGCCAGCAGCCGGACTGGACCGAACACCGGGGAGCTGTTTTTT.

Ten or more counts support this clonotype. The chain links TRBV28 to TRBJ2-5, with 8 bases matching TRBD1. Looked up from germline, CDR1 is MDHEN and CDR2 is SYDVKM. Trimming took 6 bases from V and 5 from J; bases not matched to a gene: 5. CDR3 length equals 13 residues. The CDR3 sequence: CASRDRAQETQYF. The CDR3 DNA is TGTGCCAGCAGGGACAGGGCACAGGAGACCCAGTACTTC. Looking up the rest from reference TRBV28 and TRBJ2-5 gives the full variable domain: DVKVTQSSRYLVKRTGEKVFLECVQDMDHENMFWYRQDPGLGLRLIYFSYDVKMKEKGDIPEGYSVSREKKERFSLILESASTNQTSMYLCASRDRAQETQYFGPGTRLLVL.

Ten or more counts support this clonotype. The J gene is TRBJ2-5, the V gene TRBV30; D perhaps matches TRBD2 (5 bases). Trimming stripped 2 bases from V and 4 bases from J, with 14 bases between. There are 14 residues in the CDR3. CDR1 and CDR2 from the germline V gene are GTSNPN and SVGIG (reference sequence). The CDR3 sequence: CAWSPPPRGETQYF. The CDR3 DNA sequence: TGTGCCTGGAGTCCCCCCCCACGGGGAGAGACCCAGTACTTC.

In its sample, this clonotype was seen many times. CDR3 loop: CASSLGWLAEPIGNEQFF. For the CDR3, the DNA is TGTGCCAGCAGCTTAGGTTGGCTAGCGGAGCCTATTGGGAATGAGCAGTTCTTC. The V and J genes are TRBV7-8 and TRBJ2-1, with 7 nucleotides matching TRBD2. The CDR3 extends over 18 amino acids. CDR1 and CDR2 from the germline V gene are SGHVS and FQNEAQ. V was clipped by 1 base and J by 7 bases; unmatched bases: 16.

This clonotype was detected a few times. J is TRBJ2-1 and V is TRBV7-2; possibly TRBD2 for D (6 bases). CDR1 is SGHTA and CDR2 is FQGNSA in the germline V gene. The ends were cut back, 10 bases at V and 4 bases at J, with 17 bases in the middle. The CDR3 is 14 amino acids. The CDR3 is CATMRDSPYNEQFF. The CDR3, as DNA: TGTGCCACCATGCGGGACTCCCCATACAATGAGCAGTTCTTC.

This clonotype was counted many times. The V call is TRBV12-3 or TRBV12-4, the J call TRBJ2-3, with D uncertain. This CDR3 spans 15 amino acids. Trimming removed 10 bases at V and 2 bases at J, with 19 bases between. This CDR3 is CATASFGGHTDTQYF. The CDR3, as DNA: TGTGCCACCGCTTCCTTTGGTGGGCACACAGATACGCAGTATTTT.

The table lists this clonotype with many counts. The chain uses TRBV11-2 and TRBJ2-7; 12 bases align to TRBD2. This CDR3 is 15 amino acids long. Germline-derived CDR1 and CDR2 are SGHAT and FQNNGV. V trimming: 5 bases; J trimming: 2 bases; junction bases outside the gene matches: 4. In nucleotides, the CDR3 is TGTGCCAGCAGCCCAAGGACTAGCGGGGCCTACGAGCAGTACTTC. Protein sequence: CASSPRTSGAYEQYF.

This clonotype was counted between two and nine times. The chain has TRBV28 and TRBJ1-2, with TRBD1 as a possible D gene (5 bases). The V gene's germline CDR1 is MDHEN and CDR2 SYDVKM. The ends were cut back, 3 bases at V and 4 bases at J, with 15 bases in the middle. This CDR3 spans 15 amino acids. The CDR3 is CASSFRPGLSYGYTF. DNA for the CDR3: TGTGCCAGCAGTTTCCGCCCGGGACTAAGCTATGGCTACACCTTC.

With regard to this clonotype: With a much larger clone just one base away, this may be a read error. The rearrangement joins TRBV11-3 to TRBJ2-1, with 11 nucleotides matching TRBD1. The V and J ends lost 5 bases and 5 bases, in that order; junction bases with no gene match: 11. Germline lookup yields CDR1 SGHNT and CDR2 YENEEA. This CDR3 has 17 amino acids. The CDR3 DNA is TGTGCCAGCAGCCCGGACAGGGGGCGGGGGAGGAACAATGAGCAGTTCTTC. Translated, it gives CASSPDRGRGRNNEQFF.

This clonotype was counted ten times or more. The J gene is TRBJ2-1, the V gene TRBV2; TRBD2 aligns across 9 bases. Losses at the gene ends were 1 base for V and 6 bases for J; bases not matched to a gene: 10. CDR3 size: 17 residues. From germline, CDR1 is SNHLY and CDR2 FYNNEI. This chain's CDR3 is CASSEGVVASGINEQFF. In nucleotides, the CDR3 is TGTGCCAGCAGTGAAGGGGTTGTGGCTAGCGGGATCAATGAGCAGTTCTTC. Supplemented by reference TRBV2 and TRBJ2-1, the full variable domain reads EPEVTQTPSHQVTQMGQEVILRCVPISNHLYFYWYRQILGQKVEFLVSFYNNEISEKSEIFDDQFSVERPDGSNFTLKIRSTKLEDSAMYFCASSEGVVASGINEQFFGPGTRLTVL.